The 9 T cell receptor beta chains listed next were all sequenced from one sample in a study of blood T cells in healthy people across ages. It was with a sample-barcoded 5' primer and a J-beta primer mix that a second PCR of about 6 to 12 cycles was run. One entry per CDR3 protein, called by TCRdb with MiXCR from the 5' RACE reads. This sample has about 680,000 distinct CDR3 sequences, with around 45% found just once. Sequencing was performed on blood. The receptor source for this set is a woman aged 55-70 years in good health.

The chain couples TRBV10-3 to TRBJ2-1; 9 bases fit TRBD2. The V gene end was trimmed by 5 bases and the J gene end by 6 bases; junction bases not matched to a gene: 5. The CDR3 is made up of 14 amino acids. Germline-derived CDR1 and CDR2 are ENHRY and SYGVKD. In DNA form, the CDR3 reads TGTGCCATCAGTTTGGGGACTAGCATCAATGAGCAGTTCTTC. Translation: CAISLGTSINEQFF.

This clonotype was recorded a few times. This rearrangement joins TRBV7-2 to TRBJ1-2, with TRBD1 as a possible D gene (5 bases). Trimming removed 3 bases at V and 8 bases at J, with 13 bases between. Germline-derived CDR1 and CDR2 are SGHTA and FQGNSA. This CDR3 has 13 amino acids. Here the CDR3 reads CASSFSGREGYTF. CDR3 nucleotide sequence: TGTGCCAGCAGCTTTTCAGGGAGGGAGGGCTACACCTTC. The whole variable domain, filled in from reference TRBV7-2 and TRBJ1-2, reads GAGVSQSPSNKVTEKGKDVELRCDPISGHTALYWYRQSLGQGLEFLIYFQGNSAPDKSGLPSDRFSAERTGGSVSTLTIQRTQQEDSAVYLCASSFSGREGYTFGSGTRLTVV.

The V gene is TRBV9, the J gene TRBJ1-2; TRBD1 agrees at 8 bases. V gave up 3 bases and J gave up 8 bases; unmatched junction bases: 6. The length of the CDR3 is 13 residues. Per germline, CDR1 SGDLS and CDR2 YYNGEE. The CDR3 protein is CASSGDPGGGYTF. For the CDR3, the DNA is TGTGCCAGCAGCGGCGACCCAGGGGGCGGCTACACCTTC.

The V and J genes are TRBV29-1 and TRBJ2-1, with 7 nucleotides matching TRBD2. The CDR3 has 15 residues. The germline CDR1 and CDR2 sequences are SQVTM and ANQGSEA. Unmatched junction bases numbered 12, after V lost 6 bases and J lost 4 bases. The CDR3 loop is CSVPAAGRLYNEQFF. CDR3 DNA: TGCAGCGTCCCTGCAGCGGGACGACTATACAATGAGCAGTTCTTC.

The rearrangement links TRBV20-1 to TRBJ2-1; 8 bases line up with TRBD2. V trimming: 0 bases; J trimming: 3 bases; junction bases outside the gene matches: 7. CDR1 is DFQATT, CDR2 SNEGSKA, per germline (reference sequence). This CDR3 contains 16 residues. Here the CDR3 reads CSARDRTSGNYNEQFF. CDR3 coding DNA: TGCAGTGCTAGAGATCGAACTAGCGGAAACTACAATGAGCAGTTCTTC.

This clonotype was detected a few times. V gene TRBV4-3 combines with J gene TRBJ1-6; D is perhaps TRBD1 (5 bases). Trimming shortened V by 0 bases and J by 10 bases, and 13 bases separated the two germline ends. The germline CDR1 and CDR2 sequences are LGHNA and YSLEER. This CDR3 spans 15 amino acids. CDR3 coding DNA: TGCGCCAGCAGCCAAGACGGGGGACTTCGCTCACCCCTCCACTTT. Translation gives CASSQDGGLRSPLHF.

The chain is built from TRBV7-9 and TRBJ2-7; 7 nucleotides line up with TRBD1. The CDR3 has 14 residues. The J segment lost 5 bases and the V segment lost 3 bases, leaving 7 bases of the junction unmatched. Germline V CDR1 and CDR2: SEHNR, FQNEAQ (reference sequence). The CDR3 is CASSLGTVSDEQYF. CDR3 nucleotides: TGTGCCAGCAGCTTGGGGACAGTTTCGGACGAGCAGTACTTC.

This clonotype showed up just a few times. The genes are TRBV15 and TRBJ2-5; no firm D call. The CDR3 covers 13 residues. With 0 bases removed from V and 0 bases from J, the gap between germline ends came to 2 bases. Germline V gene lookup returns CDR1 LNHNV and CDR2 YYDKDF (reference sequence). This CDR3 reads CATSRDHQETQYF. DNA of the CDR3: TGTGCCACCAGCAGAGATCACCAAGAGACCCAGTACTTC.

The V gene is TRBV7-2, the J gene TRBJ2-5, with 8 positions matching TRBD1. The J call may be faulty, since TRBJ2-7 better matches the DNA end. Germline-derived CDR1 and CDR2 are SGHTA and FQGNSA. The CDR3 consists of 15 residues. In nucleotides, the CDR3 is TGTGCCAGCAGCCAAGGACAGGGCACGCCTTCCGAGCAGTACTTC. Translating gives CASSQGQGTPSEQYF.